This is a list of T cell receptor beta chains from one sample in a study of T cell responses to AZD1222 COVID-19 vaccine. Sequenced by immunoSEQ multiplex PCR; TCRdb stores in-frame clones only, minus some. The sample lists 150,000 to 200,000 clones, around nine tenths occurring once. The sample consisted of peripheral blood, taken 28 days after the second dose of the MenACWY control vaccine. The source is an adult who received the MenACWY meningococcal vaccine as a control. Both conserved end residues are part of each CDR3. Each record gives: J gene, CDR3 length, D gene, V gene, clone size, CDR3 DNA, CDR3 protein. A D gene is named only where the DNA matches it firmly. Some rows mark clone size as missing; the rest say once, few, many or name a class of expanded clone.

>TRBJ2-1|14|TRBD1|TRBV9|.
TGTGCCAGCGAGAGGGCTCAGGGGGCTAGTGAGCAGTTCTTC
CASERAQGASEQFF
>TRBJ2-4|15|.|TRBV14|once
TGTGCCAGCAGCCAAGAATTCGGTGGTCGGAACATTCAGTACTTC
CASSQEFGGRNIQYF
>TRBJ2-1|15|TRBD2|TRBV10-3|.
TGTGCCATCAGTGAAGCTAGCGGGAATTCCAATGAGCAGTTCTTC
CAISEASGNSNEQFF
>TRBJ2-1|14|.|TRBV6-4|.
TGTGCCAGCAGCCGGGAGATTGATACGCAAGAGCAGTTCTTC
CASSREIDTQEQFF
>TRBJ2-5|14|.|TRBV5-1|few
TGCGCCAGCAGCTCGGTCAAAGAGGGAGAGACCCAGTACTTC
CASSSVKEGETQYF
>TRBJ1-6|14|TRBD1|TRBV5-4|.
TGTGCCAGCAGCTTTGGCAGGGGGGATTCACCCCTCCACTTT
CASSFGRGDSPLHF
>TRBJ2-1|16|.|TRBV27|.
TGTGCCAGCAGTTCGGGGTCAGGGGCCCTCCTGTATGAGCAGTTCTTC
CASSSGSGALLYEQFF
>TRBJ2-7|14|.|TRBV30|.
TGTGCCTGGAGTGTAGGAGGGTCCCATCACGAGCAGTACTTC
CAWSVGGSHHEQYF
>TRBJ1-4|18|TRBD1|TRBV23-1|.
TGCGCCAGCCGCCTTTCCGGGACAGGGGGCCCTCGGAATGAAAAACTGTTTTTT
CASRLSGTGGPRNEKLFF
>TRBJ1-1|14|.|TRBV6-5|.
TGTGCCAGCAGTTACTCCTCGGGGGACACTGAAGCTTTCTTT
CASSYSSGDTEAFF
>TRBJ1-1|11|.|TRBV29-1|.
TGCAGCGTTGCGAGGAACACTGAAGCTTTCTTT
CSVARNTEAFF
>TRBJ2-7|13|.|TRBV19|.
TGTGCCAGTAGTCGGGACCTATCCTACGAGCAGTACTTC
CASSRDLSYEQYF
>TRBJ2-3|13|.|TRBV24-1|.
TGTGCCACCAACGCAGGGGCCACAGATACGCAGTATTTT
CATNAGATDTQYF
>TRBJ2-5|14|.|TRBV25-1|few
TGTGCCAGCAGTGAACCAGGACCGGACCGGACCCAGTACTTC
CASSEPGPDRTQYF
>TRBJ1-2|14|.|TRBV6-5|.
TGTGCCAGCAGTACCCCACGATTTAACTATGGCTACACCTTC
CASSTPRFNYGYTF
>TRBJ2-7|15|TRBD1|TRBV10-3|.
TGTGCCATCAGTGAGTCGACTGGACAGGGCTACGAGCAGTACTTC
CAISESTGQGYEQYF
>TRBJ2-3|14|.|TRBV6-4|.
TGTGCCAGCAGTCTGGGACTCGGCACAGATACGCAGTATTTT
CASSLGLGTDTQYF
>TRBJ2-2|13|.|TRBV9|.
TGTGCCAGCACCGAACGGGGTACCGGGGAGCTGTTTTTT
CASTERGTGELFF
>TRBJ1-5|14|TRBD1|TRBV6-5|.
TGTGCCAGCAGAGTGGACAGGGGGAATCAGCCCCAGCATTTT
CASRVDRGNQPQHF
>TRBJ1-5|13|TRBD1|TRBV19|.
TGTGCCAGTAGAGGACAGGGGGGTCAGCCCCAGCATTTT
CASRGQGGQPQHF
>TRBJ2-5|13|.|TRBV7-3|once
TGTGCCAGCAGCCCCACGAGGGAAGAGACCCAGTACTTC
CASSPTREETQYF
>TRBJ2-1|12|TRBD2|TRBV5-1|.
TGCGCCAGCAGCTTTGGAGCGGGAGGTTGGTTCTTC
CASSFGAGGWFF
>TRBJ2-7|16|TRBD1|TRBV5-1|.
TGCGCCAGCAGCTTGTACCGGGACAGGGTAACTAACGAGCAGTACTTC
CASSLYRDRVTNEQYF
>TRBJ2-1|16|.|TRBV29-1|.
TGCAGCGTTGAGGGTCTTGCGTCGAGCTCCTACAATGAGCAGTTCTTC
CSVEGLASSSYNEQFF
>TRBJ1-2|13|.|TRBV18|.
TGTGCCAGCTCACCTCCGGGCTGGGTCGACTACACCTTC
CASSPPGWVDYTF
>TRBJ2-7|15|TRBD1|TRBV6-2/TRBV6-3|.
TGTGCCAGCAGTTACAAACCGGACAGGGGGCACGAGCAGTACTTC
CASSYKPDRGHEQYF
>TRBJ1-1|13|.|TRBV11-3|.
TGTGCCAGCAGATCCGGCCGAAACACTGAAGCTTTCTTT
CASRSGRNTEAFF